This is a list of T cell receptor beta chains from one sample in a study of T cell repertoires in cytomegalovirus infection. The antigens for these receptors are not known. One entry per CDR3 protein, called by TCRdb with MiXCR from the reads. The data show about 830,000 distinct CDR3 sequences, with about 33% seen just once and around 12% held by the top ten. Sequencing used cultured CD8+ T cells from PBMCs, obtained from culture after CMV antigen stimulation. These receptors came from a human donor in good health (CMV status not recorded). Some clones in this sample may be carry-over from other donors' samples. The CDR3 runs from the conserved cysteine through the conserved F or W. The D gene is left open where the match is weak. Size is omitted from some rows. Given values are once, few, many or a class for expanded clones.

j_call v_call clone_size d_call cdr3_aa cdr3_nt
TRBJ1-1 TRBV19 few . CASTQAENTEAFF TGTGCCAGTACGCAGGCGGAGAACACTGAAGCTTTCTTT
TRBJ1-5 TRBV6-2/TRBV6-3 few . CASSYPGYQPQHF TGTGCCAGCAGTTACCCAGGGTATCAGCCCCAGCATTTT
TRBJ2-5 TRBV7-9 . TRBD1 CASSRDRKKETRYF TGTGCCAGCAGCCGGGACAGAAAAAAAGAGACCCGGTACTTC
TRBJ1-1 TRBV6-5 few . CASSYSPTSEPSKAFF TGTGCCAGCAGTTACTCTCCCACAAGTGAACCCTCAAAAGCTTTCTTT
TRBJ1-1 TRBV20-1 . TRBD1 CSASPTRGLSNTEAFF TGCAGTGCTAGCCCTACCAGGGGGCTCTCGAACACTGAAGCTTTCTTT
TRBJ2-2 TRBV6-6 . . CASSYSRGGKNTGELFF TGTGCCAGCAGTTACTCTAGGGGGGGGAAGAACACCGGGGAGCTGTTTTTT
TRBJ2-3 TRBV6-6 . . CASSTSEGTQYF TGTGCCAGCAGTACCTCCGAGGGTACGCAGTATTTT
TRBJ2-7 TRBV19 . . CASSIAGEAYEQYF TGTGCCAGTAGTATAGCGGGGGAAGCCTACGAGCAGTACTTC
TRBJ2-5 TRBV28 few . CASILYNQETQYF TGTGCCAGCATTTTATATAATCAAGAGACCCAGTACTTC
TRBJ2-2 TRBV7-9 many . CASSLALGELFF TGTGCCAGCAGCTTAGCCCTCGGGGAGCTGTTTTTT
TRBJ1-2 TRBV7-2 few . CASLQEGLLYGYTF TGTGCCAGCCTTCAGGAGGGCCTGCTCTATGGCTACACCTTC
TRBJ1-6 TRBV11-1 . . CASSPRSTGSPLHF TGTGCCAGCAGCCCCCGTAGTACGGGCTCACCCCTCCACTTT
TRBJ1-5 TRBV11-1 . TRBD1 CASSPTGMVQPQHF TGTGCCAGCAGCCCGACAGGGATGGTACAGCCCCAGCATTTT
TRBJ2-3 TRBV19 . . CASSIAWQGYLTDTQYF TGTGCCAGTAGTATAGCGTGGCAAGGGTACCTCACAGATACGCAGTATTTT
TRBJ2-3 TRBV27 few TRBD2 CASRAGTSSITDTQYF TGTGCCAGCAGGGCCGGGACTAGCAGTATCACAGATACGCAGTATTTT